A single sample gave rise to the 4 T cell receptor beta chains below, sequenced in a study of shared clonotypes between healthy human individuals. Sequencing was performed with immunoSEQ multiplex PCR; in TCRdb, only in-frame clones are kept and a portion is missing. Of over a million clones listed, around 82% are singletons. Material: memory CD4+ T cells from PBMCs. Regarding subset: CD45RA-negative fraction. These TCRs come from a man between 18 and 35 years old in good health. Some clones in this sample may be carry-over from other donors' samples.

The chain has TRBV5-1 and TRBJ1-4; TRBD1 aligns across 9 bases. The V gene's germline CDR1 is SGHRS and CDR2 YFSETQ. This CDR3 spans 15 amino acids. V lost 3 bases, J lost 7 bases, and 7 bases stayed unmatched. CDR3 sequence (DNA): TGCGCCAGCAGCTATGGACAGGGGAAAAGTGAAAAACTGTTTTTT. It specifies CASSYGQGKSEKLFF.

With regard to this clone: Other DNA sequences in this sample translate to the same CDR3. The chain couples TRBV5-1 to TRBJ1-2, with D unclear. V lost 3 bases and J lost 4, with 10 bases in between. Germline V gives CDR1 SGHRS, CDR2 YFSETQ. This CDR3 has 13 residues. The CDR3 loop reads CASSSDGSYGYTF. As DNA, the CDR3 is TGCGCCAGCAGCTCGGACGGCTCCTATGGCTACACCTTC.

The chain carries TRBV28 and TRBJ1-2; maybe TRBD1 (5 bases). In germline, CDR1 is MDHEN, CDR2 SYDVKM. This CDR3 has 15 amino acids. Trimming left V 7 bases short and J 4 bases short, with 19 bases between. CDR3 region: CASTVGGPPLYGYTF. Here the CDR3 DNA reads TGTGCCAGCACCGTGGGGGGTCCTCCCCTCTATGGCTACACCTTC.

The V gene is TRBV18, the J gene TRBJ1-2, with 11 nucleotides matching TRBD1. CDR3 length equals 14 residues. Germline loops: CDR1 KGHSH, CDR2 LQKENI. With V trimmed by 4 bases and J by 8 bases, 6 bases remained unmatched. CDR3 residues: CASSRTGGARGYTF. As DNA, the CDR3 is TGTGCCAGCTCACGGACAGGGGGCGCTCGGGGCTACACCTTC.